These 15 T cell receptor beta chains came from one sample sequenced in a study of CD8 T cells in Susac syndrome. The RNA, about 0.45 to 1 ug, was put through reverse transcription using random hexamers. Each CDR3 protein is one row after TCRdb ran MiXCR on the immunoSEQ multiplex PCR reads. This sample carries 200,000 or so distinct CDR3 sequences, roughly 96% of them seen once, and the ten largest clones take approximately 0.097%. Sequenced material: CD4+ T cells from PBMCs. The receptors derive from a human donor with multiple sclerosis.

Only one count was recorded for this clonotype. The chain combines TRBV13 with TRBJ2-7; D is perhaps TRBD1 or TRBD2 (5 bases each). V lost 6 bases to trimming and J lost 3 bases, with 15 bases between them. CDR1 is PRHDT and CDR2 is FYEKMQ in the germline V gene (reference sequence). The CDR3 spans 14 residues. CDR3 bases: TGTGCCAGCAGTCGAGGGGATCCTTTCTACGAGCAGTACTTC. Translating gives CASSRGDPFYEQYF.

This sequence joins TRBV18 and TRBJ2-1; 13 positions match TRBD2. This CDR3 is built from 15 residues. After removal of 5 bases from V and 6 bases from J, the junction contained 4 bases not matched to a gene. Germline CDR1 KGHSH, CDR2 LQKENI. As DNA, the CDR3 is TGTGCCAGCTCAGCTGGGACTAGCGGGGTCAATGAGCAGTTCTTC. Translating gives CASSAGTSGVNEQFF. The whole variable domain, remainder taken from reference TRBV18 and TRBJ2-1, is NAGVMQNPRHLVRRRGQEARLRCSPMKGHSHVYWYRQLPEEGLKFMVYLQKENIIDESGMPKERFSAEFPKEGPSILRIQQVVRGDSAAYFCASSAGTSGVNEQFFGPGTRLTVL.

The rearrangement links TRBV7-6 to TRBJ2-7; D is uncertain. The CDR3 has 12 residues. Germline V CDR1 and CDR2: SGHVS, FNYEAQ. V lost 4 bases, J lost 3 bases, and 7 bases lay in between. CDR3 nucleotides: TGTGCCAGCAGCTACAACGGCTACGAGCAGTACTTC. Translating gives CASSYNGYEQYF.

The rearrangement links TRBV20-1 to TRBJ1-6; D is ambiguous. CDR3 length equals 13 residues. Between the trimmed V and J ends, which lost 3 bases and 7 bases, there was a span of 10 bases. Germline V lookup: CDR1 DFQATT, CDR2 SNEGSKA (reference sequence). The CDR3 loop reads CSAREGGNSPLHF. Written as DNA, the CDR3 is TGCAGTGCTAGGGAGGGAGGGAATTCACCCCTCCACTTT.

In its sample, this clonotype was seen once. The V call is TRBV9, the J call TRBJ2-5; possible D gene TRBD1, 5 bases. Trimming pared 0 bases from V and 5 bases from J, leaving 11 bases between. The CDR3 loop spans 14 amino acids. CDR1 is SGDLS and CDR2 is YYNGEE in the germline V gene. CDR3: CASSVVGASETQYF. Written as DNA, the CDR3 is TGTGCCAGCAGCGTAGTAGGGGCATCGGAGACCCAGTACTTC.

The chain links TRBV5-4 to TRBJ2-1, with no clear D. This CDR3 has 14 residues. Trimming shortened V by 3 bases and J by 4 bases, and 11 bases separated the two germline ends. Germline loops: CDR1 SGHNT, CDR2 YYREEE (reference sequence). This CDR3 is CASSSSSEYNEQFF. CDR3 nucleotides: TGTGCCAGCAGCTCCAGCAGCGAATACAATGAGCAGTTCTTC.

The chain has TRBV7-2 and TRBJ2-3, with TRBD2 matching over 7 bases. Germline trimming cut 6 bases from V and 3 bases from J; bases unmatched to any gene: 6. The V gene's germline CDR1 is SGHTA and CDR2 FQGNSA. This CDR3 contains 14 residues. CDR3 in amino acids: CASRSRGRTDTQYF. In DNA form, the CDR3 reads TGTGCCAGCAGATCACGCGGGAGAACAGATACGCAGTATTTT. The full variable domain, in which reference TRBV7-2 and TRBJ2-3 provide the parts outside the CDR3, is GAGVSQSPSNKVTEKGKDVELRCDPISGHTALYWYRQSLGQGLEFLIYFQGNSAPDKSGLPSDRFSAERTGGSVSTLTIQRTQQEDSAVYLCASRSRGRTDTQYFGPGTRLTVL.

This chain connects TRBV29-1 to TRBJ2-5; D might be TRBD1 (5 bases). V lost 6 bases and J 2 bases, leaving 13 bases between the germline ends. CDR1 and CDR2 (germline): SQVTM, ANQGSEA. The CDR3 has 13 amino acids. The CDR3 DNA follows: TGCAGCGTGCTCAGGGCACTACAAGAGACCCAGTACTTC. This gives the protein CSVLRALQETQYF.

This chain joins TRBV12-3 or TRBV12-4 and TRBJ2-3, with D maybe TRBD2 (5 bases). Trimming took 4 bases from V and 2 from J, leaving 13 bases between them. CDR3 length: 15 amino acids. The DNA of the CDR3 is TGTGCCAGCAGTTCCCGAGCGGAACACACAGATACGCAGTATTTT. Protein product: CASSSRAEHTDTQYF.

The chain carries TRBV2 and TRBJ1-1, with 8 bases identical to TRBD1. Looked up from germline, CDR1 is SNHLY and CDR2 is FYNNEI. V trimming: 6 bases; J trimming: 3 bases; junction bases outside the gene matches: 6. The CDR3 extends over 14 amino acids. CDR3 region: CASRKTGADTEAFF. DNA for the CDR3: TGTGCCAGCAGAAAGACAGGGGCTGACACTGAAGCTTTCTTT.

The gene calls are TRBV29-1 and TRBJ1-2; D not resolved. Trimming took 4 bases from V and 4 from J, leaving 13 bases between them. CDR1 and CDR2 from the germline V gene are SQVTM and ANQGSEA. This CDR3 is 13 amino acids long. CDR3: CSVVRSLGYGYTF. DNA of the CDR3: TGCAGCGTTGTTCGGTCCTTGGGCTATGGCTACACCTTC.

The rearrangement uses TRBV30 and TRBJ2-6; D is undetermined. The germline V gene has CDR1 GTSNPN and CDR2 SVGIG (reference sequence). This CDR3 has 13 amino acids. Trimming pared 8 bases from V and 1 base from J, leaving 9 bases between. The CDR3 loop is CAQAASGANVLTF. The CDR3 DNA is TGTGCCCAGGCGGCGTCTGGGGCCAACGTCCTGACTTTC.

The chain recombines TRBV20-1 with TRBJ2-5, with D perhaps TRBD1 (6 bases). V lost 0 bases and J lost 4, with 12 bases in between. There are 14 residues in the CDR3. Germline-derived CDR1 and CDR2 are DFQATT and SNEGSKA (reference sequence). The CDR3 bases are TGCAGTGCTAGAGAAGGGGGACAAGTAGAGACCCAGTACTTC. This translates into CSAREGGQVETQYF.

This chain joins TRBV20-1 and TRBJ2-7; D not certain. V was cut by 3 bases and J by 2 bases, with 8 bases left in between. This CDR3 is 12 amino acids long. Germline values: CDR1 DFQATT, CDR2 SNEGSKA (reference sequence). CDR3 sequence (DNA): TGCAGTGCTAGGAGCCAAGCCTACGAGCAGTACTTC. The encoded protein is CSARSQAYEQYF.

The chain employs TRBV6-2 or TRBV6-3 and TRBJ2-5; D is possibly TRBD1 or TRBD2 (5 bases each). Trimming pared 10 bases from V and 5 bases from J, leaving 17 bases between. The CDR3 has 13 amino acids. The V gene's germline CDR1 is MNHEY and CDR2 SVGEGT. For the CDR3, the DNA is TGTGCCACCATAGCCGGGGCGGCGGAGACCCAGTACTTC. Its protein product is CATIAGAAETQYF.